Each of the 22 T cell receptor beta chains below was sequenced from the same sample in a study of identifying expanded T cells in peripheral blood. The method was immunoSEQ multiplex PCR; TCRdb's version includes in-frame clones alone and lacks a portion of them. The sample shows roughly 75,000 clones, around 90% of them seen only once. The sequencing input was blood. The receptors stem from a person between 18 and 75 years old in good health.

The rearrangement links TRBV15 to TRBJ1-1; D unclear. The CDR3 has 11 amino acids. The germline V gene has CDR1 LNHNV and CDR2 YYDKDF (reference sequence). Trimming pared 1 base from V and 6 bases from J, leaving 3 bases between. CDR3 residues: CATSRVAEAFF. In DNA, the CDR3 is TGTGCCACCAGCAGAGTAGCTGAAGCTTTCTTT.

The gene calls are TRBV15 and TRBJ1-3; D perhaps matches TRBD1 (5 bases). The CDR3 runs 16 residues. Germline V gene sequence: CDR1 LNHNV, CDR2 YYDKDF (reference sequence). Trimming removed 0 bases at V and 0 bases at J, with 9 bases between. CDR3 protein: CATSRDQGGSGNTIYF. Here the CDR3 DNA reads TGTGCCACCAGCAGAGATCAGGGTGGCTCTGGAAACACCATATATTTT.

The gene calls are TRBV9 and TRBJ1-2, with 7 bases lining up with TRBD1. V was pared by 0 bases and J by 8 bases, with 7 bases of the junction left unmatched. This CDR3 spans 14 amino acids. Germline V lookup: CDR1 SGDLS, CDR2 YYNGEE. The DNA of the CDR3 is TGTGCCAGCAGCGTAGAACAGACAGGGTTGGGCTACACCTTC. Translated: CASSVEQTGLGYTF.

This chain joins TRBV4-3 and TRBJ2-1, with D perhaps TRBD2 (6 bases). Germline values: CDR1 LGHNA, CDR2 YSLEER. The ends were cut back, 0 bases at V and 9 bases at J, with 15 bases in the middle. This CDR3 is built from 15 residues. The CDR3 reads CASSQELRLVGEQFF. In DNA, the CDR3 is TGCGCCAGCAGCCAAGAATTGAGACTAGTCGGTGAGCAGTTCTTC.

The CDR3 spells CASSYSEGTQYF. In DNA, the CDR3 is TGTGCCAGCAGTTACTCTGAGGGTACGCAGTATTTT. The chain joins TRBV6-6 to TRBJ2-3; TRBD2 might be the D (5 bases). CDR3 length: 12 amino acids. The V end was cut by 0 bases, the J end by 8 bases, with 6 bases between. Germline lookup yields CDR1 MNHNY and CDR2 SVGAGI (reference sequence).

V is TRBV28 and J is TRBJ1-2, with TRBD1 matching 11 bases. Unmatched junction bases numbered 6, after V lost 6 bases and J lost 0 bases. The CDR3 loop spans 16 amino acids. CDR1 is MDHEN and CDR2 is SYDVKM in the germline V gene. In DNA, the CDR3 is TGTGCCAGCAGCCGGGGACAGGGGGAGTCTAACTATGGCTACACCTTC. Translated, it gives CASSRGQGESNYGYTF.

The V call is TRBV5-1, the J call TRBJ1-1; tentatively, D is TRBD1 (5 bases). V was trimmed by 0 bases and J by 3 bases, leaving 15 bases between them. The germline CDR1 and CDR2 sequences are SGHRS and YFSETQ. The CDR3 length is 16 residues. The CDR3 loop is CASSLAHSGGYTEAFF. For the CDR3, the DNA is TGCGCCAGCAGCTTGGCCCACAGTGGGGGGTACACTGAAGCTTTCTTT.

This chain joins TRBV5-1 and TRBJ2-5; TRBD1 might be the D (5 bases). The CDR3 is made up of 13 amino acids. Trimming removed 0 bases from V and 3 bases from J, with 6 bases in between. The germline V gene encodes CDR1 SGHRS and CDR2 YFSETQ. The CDR3 sequence is CASSLVGEETQYF. CDR3 DNA sequence: TGCGCCAGCAGCTTGGTAGGGGAAGAGACCCAGTACTTC.

This chain connects TRBV11-2 to TRBJ1-4; a possible D gene is TRBD1 (6 bases). Germline CDR1 is SGHAT and CDR2 is FQNNGV. The germline V and J ends were trimmed by 1 base and 7 bases, with 10 bases remaining between them. The CDR3 is 14 amino acids. CDR3 residues: CASSLGGLSEKLFF. CDR3 coding DNA: TGTGCCAGCAGCTTAGGGGGGCTTAGTGAAAAACTGTTTTTT.

The rearrangement joins TRBV21-1 to TRBJ2-3; the D call of TRBD2 is as the table states it, not checked on the DNA. TRBV21-1 is recorded as a pseudogene. This CDR3 is built from 16 residues. The CDR3 sequence: CASSKWTSGYTDTQYF. CDR3 nucleotide sequence: TGTGCCAGCAGCAAATGGACCAGCGGGTACACAGATACGCAGTATTTT.

This clone was detected once. The V call is TRBV11-2, the J call TRBJ2-1; no definite D call. The CDR3 is 12 amino acids. The ends were cut back, 0 bases at V and 8 bases at J, with 5 bases in the middle. In germline, CDR1 is SGHAT, CDR2 FQNNGV. The DNA of the CDR3 is TGTGCCAGCAGCTTAGATCGGGATGAGCAGTTCTTC. This codes for CASSLDRDEQFF.

The chain uses TRBV10-3 and TRBJ2-1; D may be TRBD1 (6 bases). The CDR3 has 13 residues. Germline V CDR1 and CDR2: ENHRY, SYGVKD. Trimming left V 6 bases short and J 6 bases short, with 12 bases between. The CDR3 region has the DNA TGTGCCATCAGACTCGCAGGGGTCAATGAGCAGTTCTTC. Protein product: CAIRLAGVNEQFF.

This clone appeared a few times. The V gene is TRBV5-4, the J gene TRBJ2-5; TRBD2 matches 8 bases. The CDR3 runs to 15 residues. Germline V CDR1 and CDR2: SGHNT, YYREEE (reference sequence). Trimming at V came to 4 bases and at J to 1 base, leaving 6 bases not matched to a gene. The CDR3 DNA follows: TGTGCCAGCAGCCGCTACCGGGAGGGCCAAGAGACCCAGTACTTC. It specifies CASSRYREGQETQYF. Based on the CDR3 plus reference TRBV5-4 and TRBJ2-5, the full variable domain is ETGVTQSPTHLIKTRGQQVTLRCSSQSGHNTVSWYQQALGQGPQFIFQYYREEENGRGNFPPRFSGLQFPNYSSELNVNALELDDSALYLCASSRYREGQETQYFGPGTRLLVL.

This clone was picked up one time. This chain uses TRBV19 with TRBJ2-6; 7 bases line up with TRBD1. CDR1 and CDR2 (germline): LNHDA, SQIVND (reference sequence). The CDR3 is 16 residues long. V dropped 5 bases and J dropped 0; count of bases not matched to a gene: 4. The CDR3 DNA reads TGTGCCAGTAGTGTGGGACAGTTCTCTGGGGCCAACGTCCTGACTTTC. Encoded protein: CASSVGQFSGANVLTF.

V gene TRBV13 combines with J gene TRBJ2-1; 7 bases match TRBD2. V gave up 5 bases and J gave up 0 bases; unmatched junction bases: 10. The CDR3 has 17 amino acids. The germline gives CDR1 PRHDT, CDR2 FYEKMQ (reference sequence). The CDR3 DNA reads as TGTGCCAGCAGCAAAAACTTGGGGGGGAACTCCTACAATGAGCAGTTCTTC. As protein: CASSKNLGGNSYNEQFF.

J is TRBJ1-5 and V is TRBV2; D unresolved. The CDR3 covers 13 residues. V was clipped by 7 bases and J by 4 bases, with 11 bases between them. Germline assignment: CDR1 SNHLY and CDR2 FYNNEI. The CDR3 coding sequence is TGTGCCAGCATGGCCACGGAAAATCAGCCCCAGCATTTT. Translated, it gives CASMATENQPQHF.

The chain carries TRBV5-1 and TRBJ1-1, with TRBD1 matching over 7 bases. Germline CDR1 is SGHRS and CDR2 is YFSETQ. V dropped 0 bases and J dropped 0; count of bases not matched to a gene: 5. The CDR3 is made up of 16 amino acids. CDR3 protein: CASSLGAGTVNTEAFF. CDR3 nucleotides: TGCGCCAGCAGCTTGGGGGCCGGGACAGTGAACACTGAAGCTTTCTTT.

The chain employs TRBV7-2 and TRBJ1-3, with 8 bases that match TRBD1. Looked up from germline, CDR1 is SGHTA and CDR2 is FQGNSA. The CDR3 totals 17 residues. The ends lost 5 bases at V and 5 bases at J; junction bases unmatched: 14. The CDR3 nucleotides are TGTGCCAGCAGCCGGAGCTACGGGACAGGTCGGAGAAACACCATATATTTT. Encoded protein: CASSRSYGTGRRNTIYF.

V and J are TRBV4-3 and TRBJ2-7; 11 bases agree with TRBD2. This CDR3 is built from 13 residues. Germline loops: CDR1 LGHNA, CDR2 YSLEER. The ends lost 5 bases at V and 7 bases at J; junction bases unmatched: 4. CDR3 sequence reads: CASSMTSGNEQYF. CDR3 bases: TGCGCCAGCAGCATGACTAGCGGGAATGAGCAGTACTTC.

CDR3 sequence reads: CASSLGLNTEAFF. The DNA of the CDR3 is TGTGCCAGCAGCCTCGGCCTGAACACTGAAGCTTTCTTT. The chain is built from TRBV11-2 and TRBJ1-1; D remains ambiguous. Looked up from germline, CDR1 is SGHAT and CDR2 is FQNNGV. The CDR3 consists of 13 residues. V was cut by 5 bases and J by 0 bases, with 7 bases left in between.

The gene calls are TRBV6-5 and TRBJ2-7, with 7 bases fitting TRBD1. Trimming took 8 bases from V and 4 from J; bases not matched to a gene: 8. The CDR3 loop spans 13 amino acids. CDR1 is MNHEY, CDR2 SVGAGI, per germline. The CDR3 here is CASARDSIYEQYF. The CDR3 DNA is TGTGCCAGCGCCAGGGACAGTATTTACGAGCAGTACTTC.

V usage is TRBV19 and J usage is TRBJ2-1; 8 bases fit TRBD2. Germline V gene sequence: CDR1 LNHDA, CDR2 SQIVND (reference sequence). The CDR3 length is 15 residues. With V trimmed by 1 base and J by 7 bases, 6 bases remained unmatched. In DNA form, the CDR3 reads TGTGCCAGTAGTATAGCCGGAGCGGGAGTAAATGAGCAGTTCTTC. Translation gives CASSIAGAGVNEQFF.